Below are 23 T cell receptor beta chains sequenced from a single sample in a study of T-cell reconstitution after alpha-beta-depleted transplantation in children (dated by TCRdb to 2015 to 2016). Library preparation employed PCR. Sequencing was carried out with an Illumina HiSeq 2500. TCR libraries were prepared with molecular barcoding, using unique molecular identifiers to normalize TCRbeta repertoire quantification. TCRdb cleaned the public reads at Q25 with fastp, built clones with MiXCR and kept in-frame beta chains. One record per CDR3 amino acid sequence lists the most common genes and DNA. The sample has about 540,000 distinct CDR3 sequences on record, around 19% of them singletons. Less than 4% of the sample lies in the top ten. The input for sequencing was PBMCs from the stem cell graft donor, taken from the stem cell graft. The receptors here all came from a human donor who donated a stem cell graft to a child with acute lymphoblastic leukemia.

The chain recombines TRBV14 with TRBJ2-3; TRBD2 agrees at 10 bases. Germline V gene lookup returns CDR1 SGHDN and CDR2 FVKESK. CDR3 length equals 16 residues. J lost 1 base, V lost 3 bases, and 4 bases had no gene match. The CDR3 is CASSHLSGRGTDTQYF. The CDR3 nucleotides are TGTGCCAGCAGCCATCTCAGCGGGAGGGGCACAGATACGCAGTATTTT. The full variable domain, its missing parts supplied by reference TRBV14 and TRBJ2-3, is EAGVTQFPSHSVIEKGQTVTLRCDPISGHDNLYWYRRVMGKEIKFLLHFVKESKQDESGMPNNRFLAERTGGTYSTLKVQPAELEDSGVYFCASSHLSGRGTDTQYFGPGTRLTVL.

In its sample, this clonotype was seen a few times. The chain combines TRBV4-1 with TRBJ2-4; D ambiguous. The V gene lost 2 bases and the J gene lost 0 bases, with 5 bases spanning the gap. CDR3 size: 14 residues. CDR1 and CDR2 (germline): MGHRA, YSYEKL. The DNA for the CDR3 is TGCGCCAGCAGCCAACTAGGAGCCAAAAACATTCAGTACTTC. The encoded protein is CASSQLGAKNIQYF.

The rearrangement links TRBV20-1 to TRBJ1-1; no clear D. The length of the CDR3 is 12 residues. The V end was cut by 5 bases, the J end by 0 bases, with 7 bases between. Germline V gives CDR1 DFQATT, CDR2 SNEGSKA (reference sequence). CDR3 DNA sequence: TGCAGTGCTCCCGACATGAACACTGAAGCTTTCTTT. This translates into CSAPDMNTEAFF.

V usage is TRBV15 and J usage is TRBJ2-5; tentatively, D is TRBD1 (7 bases). The CDR3 runs to 16 residues. V was cut by 1 base and J by 2 bases, with 14 bases left in between. Germline loops: CDR1 LNHNV, CDR2 YYDKDF (reference sequence). CDR3 nucleotides: TGTGCCACCAGCAGAGGCGGGACAGCTACTCAAGAGACCCAGTACTTC. It translates to CATSRGGTATQETQYF. The full variable domain, rest sourced from reference TRBV15 and TRBJ2-5, is DAMVIQNPRYQVTQFGKPVTLSCSQTLNHNVMYWYQQKSSQAPKLLFHYYDKDFNNEADTPDNFQSRRPNTSFCFLDIRSPGLGDTAMYLCATSRGGTATQETQYFGPGTRLLVL.

This clonotype was observed a few times. The chain joins TRBV27 to TRBJ2-3; the D is unclear. The CDR3 totals 14 residues. Germline V lookup: CDR1 MNHEY, CDR2 SMNVEV (reference sequence). Trimming removed 2 bases at V and 4 bases at J, with 10 bases between. As DNA, the CDR3 is TGTGCCAGCAGTTTAGGGCCCTTGGCAGATACGCAGTATTTT. The encoded protein is CASSLGPLADTQYF.

This clonotype was counted a few times. This chain connects TRBV7-9 to TRBJ2-7; D perhaps matches TRBD2 (6 bases). The CDR3 sequence is 15 residues long. Deletions cut 3 bases from V and 3 bases from J, with 15 bases between. Germline values: CDR1 SEHNR, CDR2 FQNEAQ (reference sequence). This CDR3 is CASSFPGGGVYEQYF. The DNA of the CDR3 is TGTGCCAGCAGCTTCCCGGGTGGAGGGGTCTACGAGCAGTACTTC. Supplemented by reference TRBV7-9 and TRBJ2-7, the full variable domain reads DTGVSQNPRHKITKRGQNVTFRCDPISEHNRLYWYRQTLGQGPEFLTYFQNEAQLEKSRLLSDRFSAERPKGSFSTLEIQRTEQGDSAMYLCASSFPGGGVYEQYFGPGTRLTVT.

This chain connects TRBV2 to TRBJ1-4; D remains unclear. There are 12 residues in the CDR3. V shed 6 bases and J shed 4 bases, with 6 bases lying between them. Germline loops: CDR1 SNHLY, CDR2 FYNNEI. CDR3 amino acids: CASREVNEKLFF. In nucleotides, the CDR3 is TGTGCCAGCAGGGAGGTTAATGAAAAACTGTTTTTT.

V gene TRBV18 combines with J gene TRBJ1-2, with 9 bases lining up with TRBD1. The length of the CDR3 is 15 residues. Germline trimming cut 2 bases from V and 6 bases from J; bases unmatched to any gene: 7. Germline V CDR1 and CDR2: KGHSH, LQKENI. The CDR3 protein is CASSPTGTGIDGYTF. The CDR3 nucleotides are TGTGCCAGCTCACCAACCGGGACAGGGATCGATGGCTACACCTTC. Based on the CDR3 plus reference TRBV18 and TRBJ1-2, the full variable domain is NAGVMQNPRHLVRRRGQEARLRCSPMKGHSHVYWYRQLPEEGLKFMVYLQKENIIDESGMPKERFSAEFPKEGPSILRIQQVVRGDSAAYFCASSPTGTGIDGYTFGSGTRLTVV.

This clonotype has more than one count but fewer than ten. This sequence joins TRBV5-4 and TRBJ2-7; no clear D. The CDR3 runs 13 residues. Germline CDR1 and CDR2: SGHNT and YYREEE (reference sequence). With 4 bases removed from V and 1 base from J, the gap between germline ends came to 9 bases. The CDR3 loop is CASSRTASYEQYF. The CDR3 bases are TGTGCCAGCAGCAGGACCGCGTCCTACGAGCAGTACTTC. Drawing the rest from reference TRBV5-4 and TRBJ2-7, the complete variable domain is ETGVTQSPTHLIKTRGQQVTLRCSSQSGHNTVSWYQQALGQGPQFIFQYYREEENGRGNFPPRFSGLQFPNYSSELNVNALELDDSALYLCASSRTASYEQYFGPGTRLTVT.

The rearrangement links TRBV20-1 to TRBJ2-3, with TRBD2 as a possible D gene (6 bases). The CDR3 consists of 13 residues. V was pared by 3 bases and J by 4 bases, with 11 bases between. Per the germline V gene, CDR1 is DFQATT and CDR2 is SNEGSKA (reference sequence). The CDR3, as DNA: TGCAGTGCTAGTCTAGCGCGGGCAGATACGCAGTATTTT. This codes for CSASLARADTQYF.

This clonotype was counted only a few times. V and J are TRBV18 and TRBJ1-4; 8 bases align to TRBD1. CDR3 length equals 15 residues. V lost 3 bases and J lost 8; bases outside the gene matches: 8. CDR1 and CDR2 from the germline V gene are KGHSH and LQKENI. The DNA of the CDR3 is TGTGCCAGCTCACCCCTGACAGGGGTGCGCGAAAAACTGTTTTTT. It translates to CASSPLTGVREKLFF.

As concerns this clonotype: A junction boundary mismatches the germline segment, possibly from a read error. The chain joins TRBV7-9 to TRBJ1-1, with no clear D. Looked up from germline, CDR1 is SEHNR and CDR2 is FQNEAQ (reference sequence). The CDR3 consists of 15 residues. CDR3 bases: TGTGCCAGCAGCTTAGGAGGCAAGAGGAACTCTGAAGCTTTCTTT. The encoded protein is CASSLGGKRNSEAFF.

The rearrangement uses TRBV5-1 and TRBJ2-1; perhaps D is TRBD1 or TRBD2 (6 bases each). The CDR3 contains 16 residues. The V and J ends lost 2 bases and 5 bases respectively, with 17 bases between them. Germline V lookup: CDR1 SGHRS, CDR2 YFSETQ. CDR3 loop: CASSFIGGLGNNEQFF. Written as DNA, the CDR3 is TGCGCCAGCAGCTTCATAGGGGGGCTCGGGAACAATGAGCAGTTCTTC. The whole variable domain, remainder taken from reference TRBV5-1 and TRBJ2-1, is KAGVTQTPRYLIKTRGQQVTLSCSPISGHRSVSWYQQTPGQGLQFLFEYFSETQRNKGNFPGRFSGRQFSNSRSEMNVSTLELGDSALYLCASSFIGGLGNNEQFFGPGTRLTVL.

The rearrangement links TRBV28 to TRBJ1-2, with D possibly being TRBD1 (5 bases). This CDR3 comprises 13 residues. V shed 5 bases and J shed 2 bases, with 9 bases lying between them. Looked up from germline, CDR1 is MDHEN and CDR2 is SYDVKM. CDR3 in amino acids: CASSTRDNYGYTF. For the CDR3, the DNA is TGTGCCAGCAGTACCCGGGACAACTATGGCTACACCTTC.

This chain connects TRBV9 to TRBJ2-4; TRBD2 matches at 12 bases. This CDR3 contains 17 residues. Germline CDR1 and CDR2: SGDLS and YYNGEE. J gave up 7 bases and V 3 bases, and 11 bases lay outside the gene matches. The CDR3 coding sequence is TGTGCCAGCAGCGCGGATTACCTGACTAGCGGGAGTAACATTCAGTACTTC. Encoded protein: CASSADYLTSGSNIQYF.

In this sample, this clonotype turned up a few times. This chain uses TRBV12-3 or TRBV12-4 with TRBJ1-2; 7 bases line up with TRBD1. The ends lost 5 bases at V and 1 base at J; junction bases unmatched: 4. The CDR3 spans 14 residues. The CDR3 sequence is CASSPRGDNYGYTF. The CDR3 DNA sequence: TGTGCCAGCAGTCCCAGGGGGGATAACTATGGCTACACCTTC.

This chain connects TRBV20-1 to TRBJ2-6; D unresolved. CDR3 size: 15 residues. The germline gives CDR1 DFQATT, CDR2 SNEGSKA (reference sequence). V was clipped by 2 bases and J by 2 bases, with 10 bases between them. The DNA for the CDR3 is TGCAGTGCTAGAAGCCCTTCGGCTGGGGCCAACGTCCTGACTTTC. Protein product: CSARSPSAGANVLTF.

The J gene is TRBJ1-1, the V gene TRBV7-9, with D unresolved. V lost 3 bases and J 7 bases, leaving 6 bases between the germline ends. CDR1 and CDR2 (germline): SEHNR, FQNEAQ (reference sequence). The CDR3 is made up of 11 amino acids. CDR3 sequence reads: CASSFGLEAFF. The CDR3 nucleotides read TGTGCCAGCAGCTTCGGTCTTGAAGCTTTCTTT. The whole variable domain, remainder taken from reference TRBV7-9 and TRBJ1-1, is DTGVSQNPRHKITKRGQNVTFRCDPISEHNRLYWYRQTLGQGPEFLTYFQNEAQLEKSRLLSDRFSAERPKGSFSTLEIQRTEQGDSAMYLCASSFGLEAFFGQGTRLTVV.

This clonotype has only a few counts. As DNA, the CDR3 is TGTGCCAGCAGCTTAGCGGGTCTCGTGCGGGGGGCTGAGCAGTTCTTC. This encodes CASSLAGLVRGAEQFF. This chain joins TRBV7-8 and TRBJ2-1; 8 bases line up with TRBD2. The CDR3 is made up of 16 amino acids. The V gene's germline CDR1 is SGHVS and CDR2 FQNEAQ. The V segment lost 0 bases and the J segment 9 bases; nucleotides outside the gene matches: 10.

CDR3 sequence reads: CATSRLKGLAGAGELFF. In nucleotides, the CDR3 is TGTGCCACCAGCAGACTGAAGGGACTAGCGGGAGCCGGGGAGCTGTTTTTT. V usage is TRBV15 and J usage is TRBJ2-2; 14 bases are a match to TRBD2. Per the germline V gene, CDR1 is LNHNV and CDR2 is YYDKDF (reference sequence). The CDR3 is 17 amino acids. V trimming: 2 bases; J trimming: 6 bases; junction bases outside the gene matches: 5.

This clonotype was found a few times. This chain uses TRBV12-3 or TRBV12-4 with TRBJ1-1; D remains unclear. The CDR3 is 15 residues long. Trimming pared 5 bases from V and 1 base from J, leaving 14 bases between. DNA of the CDR3: TGTGCCAGCAGTCTCTATCGGACTGAGAACACTGAAGCTTTCTTT. Amino acid sequence: CASSLYRTENTEAFF.

The chain has TRBV7-9 and TRBJ1-1, with D uncertain. V lost 5 bases, J lost 3 bases, and 10 bases lay in between. This CDR3 spans 13 amino acids. Germline V gene sequence: CDR1 SEHNR, CDR2 FQNEAQ (reference sequence). The CDR3 loop reads CASSRPLDTEAFF. The DNA of the CDR3 is TGTGCCAGCAGCCGGCCATTGGACACTGAAGCTTTCTTT.

This clonotype appeared a few times. Sequence at one end of the junction differs from germline and may be a read error. The chain joins TRBV27 to TRBJ1-2; 10 bases align to TRBD1. Germline CDR1 and CDR2: MNHEY and SMNVEV (reference sequence). This CDR3 comprises 17 residues. CDR3 nucleotides: TGTGCCAGCAGTATATCGGATCCCCTGACAGGGGGCCATGGCTACACCTTC. Translated, it gives CASSISDPLTGGHGYTF.